This TCR beta chain came from a study of CD8 T cells in ankylosing spondylitis. Using quantitative 5'-RACE with molecular barcodes, the authors made TCR beta libraries. One entry per CDR3 protein, called by TCRdb with MiXCR from the 5' RACE reads. The sample yields 80,000 to 100,000 distinct CDR3 sequences, about 8.3% seen once. The CDR3 runs 12 residues. Germline CDR1 and CDR2: SGHTA and FQGNSA. The germline V and J ends were trimmed by 3 bases and 3 bases, with 6 bases remaining between them. There are many counts of this clonotype. Its target is not known. General study points: Clones linked with disease were CD8+ and fairly uncommon in the peripheral blood. Disease-linked clones reportedly concentrated significantly in matched ankylosing spondylitis synovial fluid. Seven to nine highly homologous variants formed a TCR beta motif that appeared characteristic of ankylosing spondylitis blood.

Material: blood, either unsorted or a sorted T cell fraction (not recorded which). This TCR was recovered from a male donor with ankylosing spondylitis or in good health (not recorded which). The chain combines TRBV7-2 with TRBJ2-7; D may be TRBD2 (6 bases). The CDR3 loop is CASSLTSYEQYF. The CDR3 DNA reads TGTGCCAGCAGCTTGACTAGCTACGAGCAGTACTTC. The full variable domain, completed using reference TRBV7-2 and TRBJ2-7, is GAGVSQSPSNKVTEKGKDVELRCDPISGHTALYWYRQSLGQGLEFLIYFQGNSAPDKSGLPSDRFSAERTGGSVSTLTIQRTQQEDSAVYLCASSLTSYEQYFGPGTRLTVT.